The 32 T cell receptor beta chains in this list originate from one sample, sequenced in a study of blood T cell repertoires in COVID-19. Clones were sequenced by immunoSEQ multiplex PCR, and TCRdb holds only the in-frame ones, with some missing. The sample carries 350,000 or so clones, about 86% recorded once. What was sequenced was PBMCs or T cells enriched from blood (not recorded which). These receptors were taken from a woman between 40 and 50 years old with acute COVID-19.

The chain has TRBV10-3 and TRBJ2-3; 10 bases agree with TRBD1. The V segment lost 7 bases and the J segment 9 bases; nucleotides outside the gene matches: 10. The CDR3 runs 14 residues. Germline V lookup: CDR1 ENHRY, CDR2 SYGVKD. CDR3 residues: CAIKGDRGLATQYF. CDR3 DNA: TGTGCCATCAAAGGGGACAGGGGTTTAGCAACGCAGTATTTT.

The chain links TRBV25-1 to TRBJ2-1; D not certain. V was shortened by 8 bases and J by 5 bases, with 10 bases between the two germline ends. The germline CDR1 and CDR2 sequences are MGHDK and SYGVNS. The CDR3 spans 12 residues. As DNA, the CDR3 is TGTGCCAGCGGCAGAGGAGACAATGAGCAGTTCTTC. Protein: CASGRGDNEQFF.

As regards this clone: One end of the junction varies from germline; a read error may be responsible. This chain uses TRBV6-2 or TRBV6-3 with TRBJ1-5; 7 nucleotides line up with TRBD1. Per germline, CDR1 MNHEY and CDR2 SVGEGT. The CDR3 runs 16 residues. The CDR3 loop is CASSYRRQGPSQAQHF. DNA for the CDR3: TGTGCCAGCAGTTATAGAAGACAGGGACCGAGTCAGGCCCAGCATTTT.

Only one count was recorded for this clone. V and J are TRBV5-6 and TRBJ2-7; possibly TRBD1 for D (5 bases). This CDR3 has 14 residues. Trimming shortened V by 4 bases and J by 1 base, and 12 bases separated the two germline ends. Per the germline V gene, CDR1 is SGHDT and CDR2 is YYEEEE. The CDR3 here is CASSPPGASYEQYF. Written as DNA, the CDR3 is TGTGCCAGCAGCCCCCCTGGGGCATCCTACGAGCAGTACTTC.

The chain joins TRBV7-2 to TRBJ1-2, with 7 bases fitting TRBD1. The CDR3 runs to 15 residues. Germline V gene sequence: CDR1 SGHTA, CDR2 FQGNSA. V was pared by 1 base and J by 8 bases, with 10 bases of the junction left unmatched. The CDR3 coding sequence is TGTGCCAGCAGCTTAGGACAGGGCTTAGGTGGGGGCTACACCTTC. This encodes CASSLGQGLGGGYTF.

The V and J genes are TRBV18 and TRBJ2-7; 7 nucleotides agree with TRBD1. Trimming removed 6 bases from V and 1 base from J; junction bases left unmatched: 9. Germline V gene sequence: CDR1 KGHSH, CDR2 LQKENI. This CDR3 comprises 15 residues. DNA of the CDR3: TGTGCCAGCTCTCAGACGGGACAGTCATCCTACGAGCAGTACTTC. Translation gives CASSQTGQSSYEQYF.

The V and J genes are TRBV7-7 and TRBJ1-1; D ambiguous. The CDR3 has 13 amino acids. Germline assignment: CDR1 SSHAT and CDR2 FNYEAQ (reference sequence). V shed 3 bases and J shed 1 base, with 6 bases lying between them. DNA for the CDR3: TGTGCCAGCAGCTTGAAGCAGAACACTGAAGCTTTCTTT. Amino acids: CASSLKQNTEAFF.

The rearrangement joins TRBV4-3 to TRBJ1-2; D not resolved. The V end lost 3 bases, the J end lost 8 bases, and 19 bases lay between the germline ends. Germline lookup yields CDR1 LGHNA and CDR2 YSLEER. CDR3 length: 15 residues. This CDR3 reads CASSHLDPAGGGYTF. CDR3 DNA sequence: TGCGCCAGCAGCCATCTGGACCCGGCTGGAGGGGGCTACACCTTC.

The chain is built from TRBV6-5 and TRBJ2-1; weak D call: TRBD1 (6 bases). This CDR3 comprises 14 residues. Looked up from germline, CDR1 is MNHEY and CDR2 is SVGAGI. V lost 6 bases and J 4 bases, leaving 13 bases between the germline ends. CDR3 nucleotides: TGTGCCAGCAGCCAGGGGTACGGGTACAATGAGCAGTTCTTC. As protein: CASSQGYGYNEQFF.

The J gene is TRBJ2-1, the V gene TRBV9; TRBD1 aligns across 9 bases. The germline V gene encodes CDR1 SGDLS and CDR2 YYNGEE. The CDR3 runs to 14 residues. V lost 4 bases and J lost 4; bases outside the gene matches: 3. The CDR3 DNA follows: TGTGCCAGCAGCCCGGGACAGGGTTACAATGAGCAGTTCTTC. This encodes CASSPGQGYNEQFF. Drawing the rest from reference TRBV9 and TRBJ2-1, the complete variable domain is DSGVTQTPKHLITATGQRVTLRCSPRSGDLSVYWYQQSLDQGLQFLIQYYNGEERAKGNILERFSAQQFPDLHSELNLSSLELGDSALYFCASSPGQGYNEQFFGPGTRLTVL.

Of note for this clone: The identical CDR3 is also encoded by other nucleotide sequences in the sample. V usage is TRBV7-2 and J usage is TRBJ2-3, with 14 bases identical to TRBD2. In germline, CDR1 is SGHTA, CDR2 FQGNSA. Trimming removed 4 bases from V and 4 bases from J; junction bases left unmatched: 4. This CDR3 has 16 residues. In nucleotides, the CDR3 is TGTGCCAGCAGCTCTGGACTAGCGGGAGGATCAGATACGCAGTATTTT. Protein: CASSSGLAGGSDTQYF.

V is TRBV18 and J is TRBJ2-2; TRBD2 aligns across 13 bases. V lost 5 bases and J lost 3; bases outside the gene matches: 9. The V gene's germline CDR1 is KGHSH and CDR2 LQKENI. The CDR3 is 18 amino acids. The CDR3 DNA sequence: TGTGCCAGCTCAGCTCGACTAGCGGGAGGAACGGACACCGGGGAGCTGTTTTTT. It encodes CASSARLAGGTDTGELFF.

This chain links TRBV5-1 with TRBJ1-3; D might be TRBD1 (5 bases). The CDR3 length is 16 residues. Germline values: CDR1 SGHRS, CDR2 YFSETQ. Between the trimmed V and J ends, which lost 4 bases and 4 bases, there was a span of 18 bases. The CDR3 here is CASSQSIFGAGNTIYF. The CDR3, as DNA: TGCGCCAGCAGCCAGTCAATATTTGGGGCCGGAAACACCATATATTTT.

V is TRBV10-3 and J is TRBJ2-2; D not certain. Trimming removed 0 bases at V and 4 bases at J, with 9 bases between. Germline lookup yields CDR1 ENHRY and CDR2 SYGVKD. CDR3 length: 15 amino acids. The CDR3 spells CAISESRLGTGELFF. The CDR3 DNA follows: TGTGCCATCAGTGAGTCGAGACTCGGCACCGGGGAGCTGTTTTTT.

The DNA for the CDR3 is TGTGCCAGCAGCCAAGATCCGGGACAGGGCTATGGCTACACCTTC. It is translated as CASSQDPGQGYGYTF. V and J are TRBV14 and TRBJ1-2; 9 bases are a match to TRBD1. CDR3 length equals 15 residues. Germline V gene lookup returns CDR1 SGHDN and CDR2 FVKESK. Trimming at V came to 0 bases and at J to 4 bases, leaving 3 bases not matched to a gene.

The chain joins TRBV7-8 to TRBJ1-1, with D uncertain. With 2 bases removed from V and 3 bases from J, the gap between germline ends came to 13 bases. This CDR3 is 15 amino acids long. Germline V lookup: CDR1 SGHVS, CDR2 FQNEAQ. The CDR3 nucleotides read TGTGCCAGCAGCTTACGTTGGGAGGGAGACACTGAAGCTTTCTTT. It codes for CASSLRWEGDTEAFF.

The J gene is TRBJ1-5, the V gene TRBV6-2 or TRBV6-3, with 8 bases fitting TRBD1. Germline CDR1 reads MNHEY; CDR2 reads SVGEGT. Unmatched junction bases numbered 10, after V lost 6 bases and J lost 6 bases. This CDR3 contains 15 residues. The CDR3 DNA is TGTGCCAGCAGCCCAGGGGGCGCGGGGAGTCAGCCCCAGCATTTT. Translated, it gives CASSPGGAGSQPQHF.

The chain uses TRBV6-5 and TRBJ1-1, with D possibly TRBD1 on 6 matching bases. The CDR3 has 13 amino acids. Germline-derived CDR1 and CDR2 are MNHEY and SVGAGI. Trimming took off 7 bases at V and 0 bases at J, with 9 bases between the two ends. CDR3 residues: CASNTGMNTEAFF. The DNA for the CDR3 is TGTGCCAGCAACACAGGGATGAACACTGAAGCTTTCTTT.

The genes are TRBV6-6 and TRBJ1-2; the D gene is possibly TRBD1 (5 bases). Trimming stripped 7 bases from V and 4 bases from J, with 13 bases between. There are 13 residues in the CDR3. Germline CDR1 is MNHNY and CDR2 is SVGAGI (reference sequence). Written as DNA, the CDR3 is TGTGCCAGCATTGGAGGGGAGAGCTATGGCTACACCTTC. Translation: CASIGGESYGYTF.

The DNA of the CDR3 is TGTGCCAGCAGCTTCCCAGCGGGAGCCTTCTACGAGCAGTACTTC. Protein product: CASSFPAGAFYEQYF. The chain combines TRBV5-6 with TRBJ2-7; 8 nucleotides agree with TRBD2. Germline V gene lookup returns CDR1 SGHDT and CDR2 YYEEEE. The CDR3 covers 15 residues. The V gene end was trimmed by 2 bases and the J gene end by 3 bases; junction bases not matched to a gene: 7.

As concerns this clone: Distinct nucleotide sequences in the sample also encode this CDR3. This chain connects TRBV28 to TRBJ2-7, with 11 positions matching TRBD1. The V and J ends lost 3 bases and 4 bases, in that order; junction bases with no gene match: 2. Germline V gene sequence: CDR1 MDHEN, CDR2 SYDVKM. The CDR3 spans 14 residues. The CDR3 sequence: CASSLGTGGYEQYF. DNA of the CDR3: TGTGCCAGCAGTTTGGGGACAGGGGGGTACGAGCAGTACTTC.

The V call is TRBV15, the J call TRBJ2-7; D is possibly TRBD1 (6 bases). CDR1 is LNHNV, CDR2 YYDKDF, per germline (reference sequence). The germline V and J ends were trimmed by 0 bases and 3 bases, with 12 bases remaining between them. There are 15 residues in the CDR3. CDR3 DNA sequence: TGTGCCACCAGCAGAGATGGTCAGGGGATCTACGAGCAGTACTTC. This encodes CATSRDGQGIYEQYF. The full variable domain, rest sourced from reference TRBV15 and TRBJ2-7, is DAMVIQNPRYQVTQFGKPVTLSCSQTLNHNVMYWYQQKSSQAPKLLFHYYDKDFNNEADTPDNFQSRRPNTSFCFLDIRSPGLGDTAMYLCATSRDGQGIYEQYFGPGTRLTVT.

This chain links TRBV12-3 or TRBV12-4 with TRBJ1-6, with TRBD1 matching 7 bases. The CDR3 consists of 13 residues. Trimming at V came to 8 bases and at J to 9 bases, leaving 7 bases not matched to a gene. CDR3 coding DNA: TGTGCCAGCGAAAAGACAGGGTCTTCACCCCTCCACTTT. Its protein is CASEKTGSSPLHF.

The chain combines TRBV7-2 with TRBJ1-4; no definite D call. Trimming cost V 6 bases and J 0 bases, with 8 bases left between them. The CDR3 consists of 14 residues. The germline gives CDR1 SGHTA, CDR2 FQGNSA. The CDR3 nucleotides are TGTGCCAGCAGATCACTTGCAACTAATGAAAAACTGTTTTTT. Translation gives CASRSLATNEKLFF.

The rearrangement links TRBV5-1 to TRBJ1-4; the D is unclear. The CDR3 runs to 15 residues. From germline, CDR1 is SGHRS and CDR2 YFSETQ. V was clipped by 4 bases and J by 5 bases, with 15 bases between them. CDR3 sequence (DNA): TGCGCCAGCAGCGATGCCACAGCTCCCAATGAAAAACTGTTTTTT. The encoded protein is CASSDATAPNEKLFF. Full variable domain (missing parts from reference TRBV5-1 and TRBJ1-4): KAGVTQTPRYLIKTRGQQVTLSCSPISGHRSVSWYQQTPGQGLQFLFEYFSETQRNKGNFPGRFSGRQFSNSRSEMNVSTLELGDSALYLCASSDATAPNEKLFFGSGTQLSVL.

The chain uses TRBV18 and TRBJ1-1; D is perhaps TRBD1 (6 bases). The CDR3 sequence is 16 residues long. V was pared by 6 bases and J by 1 base, with 18 bases between. Germline CDR1 reads KGHSH; CDR2 reads LQKENI. The CDR3 region has the DNA TGTGCCAGCTCCCTCGGATCAGGGGACACGAACACTGAAGCTTTCTTT. Protein sequence: CASSLGSGDTNTEAFF.

The chain combines TRBV7-2 with TRBJ2-7; the D gene is possibly TRBD1 (5 bases). V lost 3 bases and J 1 base, leaving 7 bases between the germline ends. CDR3 length: 13 residues. Germline V CDR1 and CDR2: SGHTA, FQGNSA. The CDR3 nucleotides read TGTGCCAGCAGCTTGAGACAGTCCTACGAGCAGTACTTC. Translating it yields CASSLRQSYEQYF. The whole variable domain, remainder taken from reference TRBV7-2 and TRBJ2-7, is GAGVSQSPSNKVTEKGKDVELRCDPISGHTALYWYRQSLGQGLEFLIYFQGNSAPDKSGLPSDRFSAERTGGSVSTLTIQRTQQEDSAVYLCASSLRQSYEQYFGPGTRLTVT.

The genes are TRBV28 and TRBJ1-6, with TRBD1 identical over 8 bases. The CDR3 contains 15 residues. J lost 9 bases, V lost 4 bases, and 8 bases had no gene match. Germline values: CDR1 MDHEN, CDR2 SYDVKM. The CDR3 sequence is CASSSPGQGFSPLHF. The CDR3 nucleotides read TGTGCCAGCAGTTCGCCCGGACAGGGATTTTCACCCCTCCACTTT.

The chain has TRBV6-5 and TRBJ1-1; a possible D gene is TRBD1 (6 bases). The CDR3 is made up of 14 amino acids. Germline CDR1 MNHEY, CDR2 SVGAGI. Trimming took 0 bases from V and 3 from J, leaving 8 bases between them. CDR3 sequence reads: CASSYSPGDTEAFF. The CDR3 coding sequence is TGTGCCAGCAGTTACTCCCCAGGGGACACTGAAGCTTTCTTT.

The chain uses TRBV28 and TRBJ2-7; 11 bases fit TRBD1. The CDR3 contains 14 residues. With 7 bases clipped from V and 4 bases from J, the junction kept 6 bases outside the gene matches. Looked up from germline, CDR1 is MDHEN and CDR2 is SYDVKM. This CDR3 is CASTRGQGAYEQYF. CDR3 nucleotides: TGTGCCAGCACCCGAGGACAGGGGGCTTACGAGCAGTACTTC.

This sequence joins TRBV6-4 and TRBJ2-1, with TRBD2 matching 7 bases. V shed 4 bases and J 2 bases; nucleotides not matched to a gene: 5. This CDR3 is built from 15 residues. In germline, CDR1 is MRHNA, CDR2 SNTAGT. The CDR3 loop reads CASSASAGTYNEQFF. CDR3 DNA: TGTGCCAGCAGTGCCTCAGCGGGGACCTACAATGAGCAGTTCTTC.

The chain uses TRBV6-5 and TRBJ1-6; 7 bases are a match to TRBD1. The germline CDR1 and CDR2 sequences are MNHEY and SVGAGI. The length of the CDR3 is 13 residues. The ends lost 4 bases at V and 10 bases at J; junction bases unmatched: 4. This chain's CDR3 is CASSSTGRSPLHF. CDR3 coding DNA: TGTGCCAGCAGTTCGACAGGGCGATCACCCCTCCACTTT.